This T cell receptor beta chain is from a study of shared clonotypes between healthy human individuals. Study-wide results and limits: All-four-donor shared clonotypes had higher generation probabilities than non-shared clonotypes did.

Concerning this clone itself: Its target is unknown.

The protocol was immunoSEQ multiplex PCR, while the TCRdb copy is restricted to in-frame clones and leaves out a portion. Among nearly 1 million clones listed, approximately 76% were seen once. V was shortened by 4 bases and J by 3 bases, with 11 bases between the two germline ends. Germline values: CDR1 SNHLY, CDR2 FYNNEI. CDR3 length: 14 residues. This TCR was recovered from a young man in good health. Sequenced sample: memory CD4+ T cells sorted from blood. As for subset: CD45RA-negative fraction. The chain couples TRBV2 to TRBJ2-3, with D possibly TRBD2 on 6 matching bases. In nucleotides, the CDR3 is TGTGCCAGCAGTGCCGGGAGATGGACAGATACGCAGTATTTT. It codes for CASSAGRWTDTQYF.